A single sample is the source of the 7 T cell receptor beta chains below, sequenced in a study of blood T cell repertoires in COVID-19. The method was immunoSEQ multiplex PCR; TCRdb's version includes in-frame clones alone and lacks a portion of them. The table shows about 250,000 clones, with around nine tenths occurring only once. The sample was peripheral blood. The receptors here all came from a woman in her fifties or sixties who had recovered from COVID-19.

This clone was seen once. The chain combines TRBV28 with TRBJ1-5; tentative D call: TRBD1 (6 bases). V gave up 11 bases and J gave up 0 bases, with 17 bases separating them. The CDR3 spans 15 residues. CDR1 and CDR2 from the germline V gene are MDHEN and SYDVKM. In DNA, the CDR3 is TGTGCCTCCAAGCGGGACACCTATAGCAATCAGCCCCAGCATTTT. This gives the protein CASKRDTYSNQPQHF.

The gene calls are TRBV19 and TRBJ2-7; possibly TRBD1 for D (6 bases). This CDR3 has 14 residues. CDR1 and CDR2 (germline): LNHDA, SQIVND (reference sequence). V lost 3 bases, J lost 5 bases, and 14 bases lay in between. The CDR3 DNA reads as TGTGCCAGTAGTATCGGCAGGGGCGGCGACGAGCAGTACTTC. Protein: CASSIGRGGDEQYF.

The CDR3 here is CASSTLDRGKTQYF. DNA for the CDR3: TGTGCCAGCAGCACTCTGGACAGGGGAAAGACCCAGTACTTC. The rearrangement links TRBV13 to TRBJ2-5; 9 bases are a match to TRBD1. This CDR3 has 14 amino acids. The J segment lost 6 bases and the V segment lost 5 bases, leaving 7 bases of the junction unmatched. CDR1 is PRHDT and CDR2 is FYEKMQ in the germline V gene (reference sequence).

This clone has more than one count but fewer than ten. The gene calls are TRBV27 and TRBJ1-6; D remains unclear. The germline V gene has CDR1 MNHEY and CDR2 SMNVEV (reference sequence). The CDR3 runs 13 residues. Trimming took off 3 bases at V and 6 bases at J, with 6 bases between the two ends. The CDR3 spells CASSFFPNSPLHF. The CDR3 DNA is TGTGCCAGCAGTTTCTTCCCTAATTCACCCCTCCACTTT.

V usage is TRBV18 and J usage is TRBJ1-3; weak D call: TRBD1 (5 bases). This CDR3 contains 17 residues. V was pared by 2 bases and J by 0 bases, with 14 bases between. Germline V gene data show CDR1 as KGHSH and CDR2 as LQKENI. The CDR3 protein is CASSPAKRQSSGNTIYF. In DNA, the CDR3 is TGTGCCAGCTCACCAGCCAAAAGACAGAGCTCTGGAAACACCATATATTTT.

The CDR3 reads CASSPAGDRGYGYTF. In DNA form, the CDR3 reads TGCGCCAGCAGTCCCGCTGGGGACAGGGGTTACGGCTACACCTTC. The V gene is TRBV5-1, the J gene TRBJ1-2, with 10 bases matching TRBD1. The V gene end was trimmed by 5 bases and the J gene end by 8 bases; junction bases not matched to a gene: 12. CDR3 size: 15 residues. Germline V gene lookup returns CDR1 SGHRS and CDR2 YFSETQ.

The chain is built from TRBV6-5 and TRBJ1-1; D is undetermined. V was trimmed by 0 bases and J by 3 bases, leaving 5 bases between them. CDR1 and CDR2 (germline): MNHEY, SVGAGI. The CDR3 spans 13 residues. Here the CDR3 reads CASSYSYYTEAFF. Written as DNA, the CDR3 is TGTGCCAGCAGTTACTCGTACTACACTGAAGCTTTCTTT.